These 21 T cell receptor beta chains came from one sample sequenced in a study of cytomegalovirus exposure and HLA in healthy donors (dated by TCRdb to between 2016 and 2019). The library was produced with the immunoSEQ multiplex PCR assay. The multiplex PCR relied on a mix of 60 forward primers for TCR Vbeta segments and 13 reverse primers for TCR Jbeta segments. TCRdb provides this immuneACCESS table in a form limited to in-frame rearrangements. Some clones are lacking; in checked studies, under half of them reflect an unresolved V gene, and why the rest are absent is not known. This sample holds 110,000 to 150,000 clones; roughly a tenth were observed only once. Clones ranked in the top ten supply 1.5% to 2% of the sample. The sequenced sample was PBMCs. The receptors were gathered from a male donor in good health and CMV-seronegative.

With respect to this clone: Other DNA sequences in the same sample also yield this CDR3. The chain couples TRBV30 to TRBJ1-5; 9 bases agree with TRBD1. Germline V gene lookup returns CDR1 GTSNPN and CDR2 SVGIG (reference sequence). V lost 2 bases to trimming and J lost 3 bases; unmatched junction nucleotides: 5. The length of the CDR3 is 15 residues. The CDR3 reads CAWSLGQGPNQPQHF. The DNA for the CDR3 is TGTGCCTGGAGTCTGGGACAGGGCCCCAATCAGCCCCAGCATTTT.

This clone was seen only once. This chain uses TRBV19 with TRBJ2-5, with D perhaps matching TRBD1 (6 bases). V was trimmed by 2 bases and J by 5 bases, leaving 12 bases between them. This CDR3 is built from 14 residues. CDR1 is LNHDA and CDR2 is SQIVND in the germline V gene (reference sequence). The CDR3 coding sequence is TGTGCCAGTAGTATACGTGGACAGCGGGAGACCCAGTACTTC. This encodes CASSIRGQRETQYF.

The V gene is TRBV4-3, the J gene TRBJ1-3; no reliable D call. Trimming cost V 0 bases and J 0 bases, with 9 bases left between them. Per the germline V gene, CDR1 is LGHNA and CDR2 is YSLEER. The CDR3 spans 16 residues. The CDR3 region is CASSQDRKSSGNTIYF. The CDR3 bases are TGCGCCAGCAGCCAAGATCGAAAGAGCTCTGGAAACACCATATATTTT.

The CDR3 sequence: CASSQGYPNFGEQFF. CDR3 nucleotide sequence: TGCGCCAGCAGCCAAGGCTATCCCAATTTCGGTGAGCAGTTCTTC. The chain links TRBV4-1 to TRBJ2-1, with D hard to call. The CDR3 has 15 residues. Germline V gene data show CDR1 as MGHRA and CDR2 as YSYEKL. The V gene lost 1 base and the J gene lost 9 bases, with 16 bases spanning the gap.

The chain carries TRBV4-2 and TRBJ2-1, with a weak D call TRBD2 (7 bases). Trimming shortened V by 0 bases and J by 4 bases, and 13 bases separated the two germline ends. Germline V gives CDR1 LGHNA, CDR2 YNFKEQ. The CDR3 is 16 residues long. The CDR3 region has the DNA TGTGCCAGCAGCCAAGATCTGGGGGGGCCGTACAATGAGCAGTTCTTC. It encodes CASSQDLGGPYNEQFF.

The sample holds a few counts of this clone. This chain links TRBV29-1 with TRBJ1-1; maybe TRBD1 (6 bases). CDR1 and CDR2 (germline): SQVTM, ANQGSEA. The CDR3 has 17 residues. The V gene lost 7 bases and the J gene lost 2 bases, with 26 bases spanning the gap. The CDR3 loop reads CSGGEGVGSWGNTEAFF. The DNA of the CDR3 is TGCAGCGGTGGGGAGGGGGTTGGATCTTGGGGTAACACTGAAGCTTTCTTT.

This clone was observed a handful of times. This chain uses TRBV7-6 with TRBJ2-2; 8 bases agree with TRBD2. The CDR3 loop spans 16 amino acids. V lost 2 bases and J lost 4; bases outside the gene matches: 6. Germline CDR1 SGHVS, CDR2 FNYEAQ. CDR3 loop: CASSLRRGGVTGELFF. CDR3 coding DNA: TGTGCCAGCAGCTTACGCCGGGGGGGAGTCACCGGGGAGCTGTTTTTT.

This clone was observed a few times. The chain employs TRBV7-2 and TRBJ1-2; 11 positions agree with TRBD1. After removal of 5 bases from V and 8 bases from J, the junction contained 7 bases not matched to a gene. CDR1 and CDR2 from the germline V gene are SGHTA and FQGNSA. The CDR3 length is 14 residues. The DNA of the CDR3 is TGTGCCAGCAGCCCGGACAGGGGGCAATCGGGCTACACCTTC. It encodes CASSPDRGQSGYTF. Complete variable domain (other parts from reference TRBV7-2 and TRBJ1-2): GAGVSQSPSNKVTEKGKDVELRCDPISGHTALYWYRQSLGQGLEFLIYFQGNSAPDKSGLPSDRFSAERTGGSVSTLTIQRTQQEDSAVYLCASSPDRGQSGYTFGSGTRLTVV.

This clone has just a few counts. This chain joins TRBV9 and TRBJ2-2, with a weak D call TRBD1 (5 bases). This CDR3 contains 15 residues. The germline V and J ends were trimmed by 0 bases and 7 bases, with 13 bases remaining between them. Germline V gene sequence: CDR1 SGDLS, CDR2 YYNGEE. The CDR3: CASSVDSRERGELFF. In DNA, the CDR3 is TGTGCCAGCAGCGTAGATTCCAGGGAACGCGGGGAGCTGTTTTTT.

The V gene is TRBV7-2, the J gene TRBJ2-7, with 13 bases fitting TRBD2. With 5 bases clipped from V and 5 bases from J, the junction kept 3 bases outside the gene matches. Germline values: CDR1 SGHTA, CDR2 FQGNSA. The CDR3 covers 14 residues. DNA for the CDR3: TGTGCCAGCAGCCGGACTAGCGGGAGTAACGAGCAGTACTTC. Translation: CASSRTSGSNEQYF.

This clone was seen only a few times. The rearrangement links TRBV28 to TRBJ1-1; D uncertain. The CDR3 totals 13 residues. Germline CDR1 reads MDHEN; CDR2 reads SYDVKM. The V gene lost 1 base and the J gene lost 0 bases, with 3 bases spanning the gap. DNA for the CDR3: TGTGCCAGCAGTTTATTAATGAACACTGAAGCTTTCTTT. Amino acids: CASSLLMNTEAFF.

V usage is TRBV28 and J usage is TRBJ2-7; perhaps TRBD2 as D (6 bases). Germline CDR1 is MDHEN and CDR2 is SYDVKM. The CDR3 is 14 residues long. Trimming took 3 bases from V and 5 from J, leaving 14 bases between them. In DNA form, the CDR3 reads TGTGCCAGCAGTTTCTCGTTCGGGGGTAACGAGCAGTACTTC. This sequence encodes CASSFSFGGNEQYF.

CDR3 sequence (DNA): TGTGCCAGCAGCTGGAGGGGGACTAGCGGGAGGAATGAGCAGTTCTTC. Protein sequence: CASSWRGTSGRNEQFF. The chain uses TRBV5-6 and TRBJ2-1, with 15 bases identical to TRBD2. The germline gives CDR1 SGHDT, CDR2 YYEEEE. This CDR3 contains 16 residues. V lost 3 bases, J lost 7 bases, and 5 bases stayed unmatched.

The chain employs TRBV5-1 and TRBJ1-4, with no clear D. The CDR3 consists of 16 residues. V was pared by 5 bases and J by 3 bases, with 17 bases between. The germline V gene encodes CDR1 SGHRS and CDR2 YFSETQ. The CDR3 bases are TGCGCCAGCAGGGAAGCACGAGGGAAGGCTAATGAAAAACTGTTTTTT. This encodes CASREARGKANEKLFF.

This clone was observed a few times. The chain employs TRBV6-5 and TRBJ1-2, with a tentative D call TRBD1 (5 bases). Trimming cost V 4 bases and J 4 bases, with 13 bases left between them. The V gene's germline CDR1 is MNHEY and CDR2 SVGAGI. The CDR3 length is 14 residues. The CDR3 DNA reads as TGTGCCAGCAGTTCCAGGGAAAGTGGCTATGGCTACACCTTC. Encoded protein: CASSSRESGYGYTF.

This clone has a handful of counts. CDR3 DNA: TGTGCCAGCACTCTAGACAGGGCGGCGGGATCCTACGAGCAGTACTTC. This gives the protein CASTLDRAAGSYEQYF. The rearrangement links TRBV28 to TRBJ2-7; perhaps TRBD1 as D (7 bases). CDR1 and CDR2 from the germline V gene are MDHEN and SYDVKM. This CDR3 has 16 residues. The germline V and J ends were trimmed by 7 bases and 1 base, with 20 bases remaining between them.

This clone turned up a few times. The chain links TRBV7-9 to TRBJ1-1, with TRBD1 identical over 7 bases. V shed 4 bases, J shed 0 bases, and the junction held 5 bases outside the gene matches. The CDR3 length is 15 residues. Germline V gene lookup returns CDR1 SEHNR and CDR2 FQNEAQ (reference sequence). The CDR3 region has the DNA TGTGCCAGCAGCTCAAAGGGGGCCTTGAACACTGAAGCTTTCTTT. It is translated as CASSSKGALNTEAFF.

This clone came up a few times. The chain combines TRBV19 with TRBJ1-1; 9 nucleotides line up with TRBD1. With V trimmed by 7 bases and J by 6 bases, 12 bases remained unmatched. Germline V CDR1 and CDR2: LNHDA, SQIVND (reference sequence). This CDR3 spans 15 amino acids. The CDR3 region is CASKIRDRDFPEAFF. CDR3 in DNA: TGTGCCAGTAAGATCCGGGACAGGGATTTCCCTGAAGCTTTCTTT.

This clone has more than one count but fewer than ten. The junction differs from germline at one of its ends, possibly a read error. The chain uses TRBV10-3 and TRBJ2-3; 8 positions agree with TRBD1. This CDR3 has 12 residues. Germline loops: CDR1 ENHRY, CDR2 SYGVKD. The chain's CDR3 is CAISEGTGTQYF. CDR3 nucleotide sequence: TGTGCCATCAGTGAGGGGACAGGTACGCAGTATTTT.

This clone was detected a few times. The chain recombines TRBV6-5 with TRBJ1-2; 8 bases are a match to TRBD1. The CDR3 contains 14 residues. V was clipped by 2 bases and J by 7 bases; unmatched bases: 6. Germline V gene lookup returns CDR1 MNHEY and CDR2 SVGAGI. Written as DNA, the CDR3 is TGTGCCAGCAGTTACCTGACAGGGGTGGCTGGCTACACCTTC. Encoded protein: CASSYLTGVAGYTF.

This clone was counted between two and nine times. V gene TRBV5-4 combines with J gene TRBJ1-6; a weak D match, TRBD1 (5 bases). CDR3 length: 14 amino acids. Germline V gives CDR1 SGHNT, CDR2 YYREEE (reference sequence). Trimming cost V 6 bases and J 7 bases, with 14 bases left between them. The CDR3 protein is CASKIQGANSPLHF. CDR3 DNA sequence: TGTGCCAGCAAGATCCAGGGCGCGAATTCACCCCTCCACTTT.